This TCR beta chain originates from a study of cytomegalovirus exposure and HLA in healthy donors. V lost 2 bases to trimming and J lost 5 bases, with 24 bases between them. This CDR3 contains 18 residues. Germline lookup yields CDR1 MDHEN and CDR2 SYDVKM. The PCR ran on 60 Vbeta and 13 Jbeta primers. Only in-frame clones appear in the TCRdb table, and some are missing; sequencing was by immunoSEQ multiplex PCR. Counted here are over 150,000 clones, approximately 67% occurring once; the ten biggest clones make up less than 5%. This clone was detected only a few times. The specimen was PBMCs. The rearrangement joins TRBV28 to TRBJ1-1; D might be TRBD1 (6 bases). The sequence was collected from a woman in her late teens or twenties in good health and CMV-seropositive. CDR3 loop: CASSLRGRGRDTRTEAFF. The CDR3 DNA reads TGTGCCAGCAGTTTACGGGGCAGGGGCAGGGATACGAGGACTGAAGCTTTCTTT.